Reported below is one T cell receptor beta chain. Its antigen is still unknown. The sample holds no much larger clone one base away, and base qualities are not on file. The data were taken from a study of shared clonotypes between healthy human individuals (dated by TCRdb to the early 2020s). As for the study more broadly: The cohort comprised a couple of women and a few men aged 18 to 49 years. Per donor, three plates each were used for CD4 naive and CD4 memory, two for CD8 naive, and one for CD8 memory. The study deeply sequenced blood TCR repertoires of five healthy adults to estimate repertoire size and the extent of clonotype sharing between individuals. Different laboratories and diverse techniques were used to prepare libraries and sequence TCR repertoires, to increase sequencing depth and limit assay-specific biases. Leukapheresis yielded between about 0.9 and 9.5 billion PBMCs per donor.

Donors were healthy HIV-negative adults with no recently reported acute infections or vaccinations. All donors were Caucasian adults living in Nashville, Tennessee, USA. Magnetic negative selection was used to enrich CD4+ T cells, after which naive cells were positively selected on CD45RA and the negative fraction became the memory subset. Blood was obtained by leukapheresis, after which PBMCs were separated by Ficoll-Histopaque density gradient centrifugation and cryopreserved in liquid nitrogen vapor phase. Analytical flow cytometry was used to check the purity and quantity of every magnetically sorted T cell population. Each sorted fraction had its genomic DNA isolated and then quantified by UV absorbance on a Nanodrop 2000c. The germline V gene (reference sequence) specifies MNHNY as CDR1 and SVGAGI as CDR2. The trim is 3 bases for V and 5 bases for J, with a gap of 16 bases between the germline ends. The CDR3 contains 15 residues, cysteine and phenylalanine counted. Solely the CDR3 DNA is kept, with 45 bases framed from the first base.

Using the deep immunoSEQ assay, TCR CDR3 regions were amplified from genomic DNA by multiplex PCR. For each cell subset, the extracted genomic DNA was distributed evenly across all wells of several immunoSEQ 96-well plates, and each plate served as one replicate. For sorted subsets, about 220 ng of genomic DNA, equivalent to 25,000 to 35,000 T cell genomes, went into each replicate PCR. Purified libraries were measured with a Qubit 3.0 fluorometer, size-checked on a Bioanalyzer 2100, and measured again with the KAPA Library Quantification kit. Each immunoSEQ 96-well plate was sequenced on its own single-read 150-cycle Illumina NextSeq 550 flow cell. The paper's data handling went like this. The immunoSEQ output contained only junctional sequences without quality scores, so filtering could not match that applied to full-length reads. To assign V/J genes and CDR3, sequences were annotated against IMGT germline references using PyIR, a Python wrapper for IgBLAST v1.9. Reads were filtered out if the reads had weak V/J assignments (E-value above 1e-6), no CDR3, stop codons, out-of-frame junctions, or ambiguous translated residues. V3J clonotypes were defined by identical inferred V gene, J gene, and CDR3 amino acid sequence. Percentage overlap between repertoires was calculated by dividing the number of shared unique clonotypes by the size of the smaller repertoire. Richness of each repertoire was evaluated using RTK rarefaction, the Chao1 estimator, and Recon v2.1 estimates of unobserved clonotypes. Generation probabilities for all TCRbeta clonotypes obtained by the gDNA method from several donors were computed using OLGA. The source is immuneACCESS, and TCRdb retained only in-frame sequences with V and J called. Part of the clones is not carried over; for the studies checked, unresolved V genes explain less than half of this, and the remainder is unexplained. V and J calls and clone size are those listed in that table; D and trimming were worked out from the DNA. For this sample the table gives about 1 million clones, of which more than 60% were detected only once. The leading ten clones occupy over 1.3% of the sample.

Study-wide conclusions, independent of this receptor: Compared with non-shared clonotypes, the clonotypes found in all four sorted-subset donors had higher generation probabilities. Pairwise subsampling indicated that sequencing depth was expected to affect the degree of clonotype sharing among donors. Only blood was sampled, and tissue TCR repertoires likely differ from those in blood. Naive subsets generally had larger estimated clonotype richness than memory subsets did. Even with the large sequencing depth, rarefaction of the sorted-subset datasets indicated that sequencing was incomplete. Because the study included a small number of donors, the genetic and exposure-history diversity represented was limited. Across several donors, roughly 5.1% of naive CD4, roughly 3.5% of naive CD8, roughly 2.3% of memory CD4, and approximately 0.4% of memory CD8 clonotypes were shared.

The chain is made from TRBV6-6 and TRBJ1-1, with the D gene uncertain. Sequenced input: memory CD4+ T cells sorted from blood. The cell subset or site label for this specimen denotes: CD45RA-negative fraction. The source is a man between 18 and 29 years old in good health. The CDR3 region: CASSYSEGFGTEAFF. The DNA sequence follows: TGTGCCAGCAGTTATAGTGAAGGTTTTGGAACTGAAGCTTTCTTT.